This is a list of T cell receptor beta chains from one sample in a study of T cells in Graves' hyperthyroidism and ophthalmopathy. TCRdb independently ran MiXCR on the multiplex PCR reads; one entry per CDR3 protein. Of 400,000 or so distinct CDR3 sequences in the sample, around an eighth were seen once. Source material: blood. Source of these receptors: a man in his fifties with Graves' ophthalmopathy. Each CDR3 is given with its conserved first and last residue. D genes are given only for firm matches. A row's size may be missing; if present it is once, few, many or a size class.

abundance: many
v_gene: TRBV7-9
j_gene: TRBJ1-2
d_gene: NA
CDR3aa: CASSPPGSYGYTF
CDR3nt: TGTGCCAGCAGCCCCCCCGGTTCGTATGGCTACACCTTC

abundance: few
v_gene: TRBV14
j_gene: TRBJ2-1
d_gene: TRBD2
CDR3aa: CASSRDKPGLAGDHEQFF
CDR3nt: TGTGCCAGCAGTAGGGACAAACCGGGACTAGCGGGAGATCATGAGCAGTTCTTC

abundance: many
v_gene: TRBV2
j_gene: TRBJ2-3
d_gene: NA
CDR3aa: CASSVDSWTDTQYF
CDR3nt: TGTGCCAGCAGTGTAGATAGTTGGACAGATACGCAGTATTTT

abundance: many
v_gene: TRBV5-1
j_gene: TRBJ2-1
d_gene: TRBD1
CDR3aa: CASSAGTVNNEQFF
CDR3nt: TGCGCCAGCAGCGCCGGGACAGTAAACAATGAGCAGTTCTTC

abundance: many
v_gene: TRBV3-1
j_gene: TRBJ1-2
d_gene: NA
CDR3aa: CASSQGANPGYTF
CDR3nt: TGTGCCAGCAGCCAAGGGGCGAACCCCGGCTACACCTTC

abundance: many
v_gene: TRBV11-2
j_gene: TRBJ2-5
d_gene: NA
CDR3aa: CASSLFGPKNGETQYF
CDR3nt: TGTGCCAGCAGCTTATTTGGACCGAAAAACGGAGAGACCCAGTACTTC

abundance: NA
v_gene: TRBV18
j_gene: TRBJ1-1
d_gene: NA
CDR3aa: CASSQQASLNGNTEAFF
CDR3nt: TGTGCCAGCTCACAACAGGCTAGCTTAAACGGGAACACTGAAGCTTTCTTT

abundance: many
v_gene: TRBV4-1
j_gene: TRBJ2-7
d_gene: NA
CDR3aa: CASSQDQARHYEQYF
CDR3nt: TGCGCCAGCAGCCAAGATCAGGCCAGGCACTACGAGCAGTACTTC

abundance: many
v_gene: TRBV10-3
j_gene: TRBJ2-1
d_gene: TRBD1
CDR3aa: CAIKNSGQSDNEQFF
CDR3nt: TGTGCCATCAAGAACTCGGGACAGTCCGACAATGAGCAGTTCTTC

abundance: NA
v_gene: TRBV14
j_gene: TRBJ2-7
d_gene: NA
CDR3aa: CASSQVNSTISYEQYF
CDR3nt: TGTGCCAGCAGCCAAGTCAACAGTACTATTTCCTACGAGCAGTACTTC

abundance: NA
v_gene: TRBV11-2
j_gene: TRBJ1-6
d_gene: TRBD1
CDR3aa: CASSRGTGNNSPLHF
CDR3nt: TGTGCCAGCAGCCGCGGGACAGGGAATAATTCACCCCTCCACTTT

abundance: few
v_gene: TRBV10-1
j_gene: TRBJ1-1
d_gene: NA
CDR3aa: CASSQDLDRNTEAFF
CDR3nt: TGCGCCAGCAGCCAAGACTTGGACAGAAACACTGAAGCTTTCTTT

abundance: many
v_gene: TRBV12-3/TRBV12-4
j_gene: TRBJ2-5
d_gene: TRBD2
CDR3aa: CASSLGLAVRETQHF
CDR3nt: TGTGCCAGCAGTCTAGGACTAGCGGTTCGAGAGACCCAGCACTTC

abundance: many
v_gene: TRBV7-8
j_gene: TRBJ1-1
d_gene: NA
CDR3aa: CASNSIGRNTEAFF
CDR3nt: TGTGCCAGCAATTCTATTGGGCGGAACACTGAAGCTTTCTTT

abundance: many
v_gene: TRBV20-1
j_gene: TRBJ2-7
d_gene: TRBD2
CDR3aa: CSASSSSGRVEQYF
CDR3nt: TGCAGTGCTAGTAGCTCTAGCGGGAGGGTGGAGCAGTACTTC

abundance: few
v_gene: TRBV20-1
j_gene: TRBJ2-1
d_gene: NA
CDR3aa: CSARDLQGLSYNEQFF
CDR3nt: TGCAGTGCTAGAGATCTACAGGGACTCTCCTACAATGAGCAGTTCTTC

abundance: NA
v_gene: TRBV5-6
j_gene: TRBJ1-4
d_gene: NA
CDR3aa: CASSLFDIVSEKLFF
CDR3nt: TGTGCCAGCAGCTTGTTCGACATCGTTAGTGAAAAACTGTTTTTT

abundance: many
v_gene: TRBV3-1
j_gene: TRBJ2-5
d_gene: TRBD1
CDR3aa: CASSQEGTVQETQYF
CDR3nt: TGTGCCAGCAGCCAAGAAGGGACAGTACAAGAGACCCAGTACTTC

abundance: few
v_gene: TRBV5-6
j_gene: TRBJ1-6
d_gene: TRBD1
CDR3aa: CASSLSGGADSPLHF
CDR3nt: TGTGCCAGCAGCTTATCAGGGGGCGCTGATTCACCCCTCCACTTT

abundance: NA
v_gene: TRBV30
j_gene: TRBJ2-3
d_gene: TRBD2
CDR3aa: CAWSVRGGRAWDTQYF
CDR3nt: TGTGCCTGGAGTGTACGGGGCGGGAGGGCCTGGGATACGCAGTATTTT

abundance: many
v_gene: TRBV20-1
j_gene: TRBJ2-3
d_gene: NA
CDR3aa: CSAQQGGRTDTQYF
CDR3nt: TGCAGTGCTCAACAGGGAGGGAGGACAGATACGCAGTATTTT

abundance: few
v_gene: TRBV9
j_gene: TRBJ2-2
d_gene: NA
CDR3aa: CASTGLANTGELFF
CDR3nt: TGTGCCAGCACGGGGCTAGCAAACACCGGGGAGCTGTTTTTT

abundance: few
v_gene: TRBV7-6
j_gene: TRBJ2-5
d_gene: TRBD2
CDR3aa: CASSLEAGVRETQYF
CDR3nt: TGTGCCAGCAGCTTAGAAGCGGGAGTACGAGAGACCCAGTACTTC

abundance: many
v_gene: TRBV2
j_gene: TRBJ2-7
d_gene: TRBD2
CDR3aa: CASRTGTSWYEQYF
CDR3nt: TGTGCCAGCAGAACCGGGACTAGTTGGTACGAGCAGTACTTC

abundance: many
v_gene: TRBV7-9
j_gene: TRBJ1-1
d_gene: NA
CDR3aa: CASSLVGAFGTEAFF
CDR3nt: TGTGCCAGCAGCTTAGTAGGGGCTTTTGGCACTGAAGCTTTCTTT

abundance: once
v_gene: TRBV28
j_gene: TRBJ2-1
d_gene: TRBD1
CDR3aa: CASSPGTGQSEQFF
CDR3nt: TGTGCCAGCAGTCCCGGGACAGGGCAGAGTGAGCAGTTCTTC

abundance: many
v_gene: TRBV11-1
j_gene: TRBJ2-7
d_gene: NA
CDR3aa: CASSRAQSYEQYF
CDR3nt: TGTGCCAGCAGTCGAGCGCAGTCCTACGAGCAGTACTTC

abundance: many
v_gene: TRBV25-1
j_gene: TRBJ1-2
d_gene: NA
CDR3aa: CASSDGGAGGSYGYTF
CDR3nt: TGTGCCAGCAGTGATGGAGGGGCGGGGGGCTCGTATGGCTACACCTTC

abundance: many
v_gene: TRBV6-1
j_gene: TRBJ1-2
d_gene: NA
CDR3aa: CASRNGVGAVDGYTF
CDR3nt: TGTGCCAGCAGGAACGGGGTAGGAGCTGTCGATGGCTACACCTTC

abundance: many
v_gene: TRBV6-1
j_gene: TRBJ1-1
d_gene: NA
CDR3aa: CASRTGIGNTEAFF
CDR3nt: TGTGCCAGCAGAACAGGGATTGGGAACACTGAAGCTTTCTTT

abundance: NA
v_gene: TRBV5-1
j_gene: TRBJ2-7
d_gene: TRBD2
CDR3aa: CASSLGGTSGVDEQYF
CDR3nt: TGCGCCAGCAGCTTGGGGGGGACTAGCGGGGTTGACGAGCAGTACTTC

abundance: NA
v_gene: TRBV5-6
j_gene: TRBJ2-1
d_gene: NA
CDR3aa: CASSVYLLAVHEQLF
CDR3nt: TGTGCCAGCAGCGTTTACCTTTTAGCCGTCCATGAGCAGCTCTTC

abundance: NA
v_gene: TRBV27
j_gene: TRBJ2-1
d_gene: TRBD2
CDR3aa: CASSIIAGGNEQFF
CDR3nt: TGTGCCAGCAGTATCATAGCGGGAGGGAATGAGCAGTTCTTC

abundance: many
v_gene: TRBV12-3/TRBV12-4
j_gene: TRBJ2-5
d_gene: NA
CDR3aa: CASSLSETQYF
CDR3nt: TGTGCCAGCAGTTTGAGTGAGACCCAGTACTTC

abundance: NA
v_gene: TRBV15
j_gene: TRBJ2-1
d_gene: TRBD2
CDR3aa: CATSPELAGSYNEQFF
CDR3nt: TGTGCCACCAGTCCGGAACTAGCGGGGTCCTACAATGAGCAGTTCTTC

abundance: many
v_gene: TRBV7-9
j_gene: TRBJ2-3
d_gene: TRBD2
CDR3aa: CASSSGLAGAVGTDTQYF
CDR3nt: TGTGCCAGCAGCTCGGGACTAGCGGGAGCGGTAGGCACAGATACGCAGTATTTT